This T cell receptor (beta chain) was recovered during a study of blood T cell repertoires in COVID-19. The CDR3 sequence is 13 residues long. The germline V and J ends were trimmed by 5 bases and 0 bases, with 7 bases remaining between them. Germline assignment: CDR1 SGHVS and CDR2 FNYEAQ. Method: immunoSEQ multiplex PCR; TCRdb's copy keeps in-frame clones and lacks some. The sample has fewer than 80,000 clones, around 84% seen once; the top ten hold 9.7%. The sequenced sample consisted of peripheral blood. V gene TRBV7-6 combines with J gene TRBJ1-1; unclear D gene. This receptor was taken from a woman of 80 years or more with acute or convalescent COVID-19. The CDR3 sequence: CASSQDLNTEAFF. The CDR3 region has the DNA TGTGCCAGCAGCCAAGACTTGAACACTGAAGCTTTCTTT. The complete variable domain, with remaining parts taken from reference TRBV7-6 and TRBJ1-1, reads GAGVSQSPRYKVTKRGQDVALRCDPISGHVSLYWYRQALGQGPEFLTYFNYEAQQDKSGLPNDRFSAERPEGSISTLTIQRTEQRDSAMYRCASSQDLNTEAFFGQGTRLTVV.